The 6 T cell receptor beta chains below come from one sample, sequenced in a study of T cell responses to AZD1222 COVID-19 vaccine. Profiled with immunoSEQ multiplex PCR; TCRdb holds only in-frame clones, not every one. The sample lists about 160,000 clones, 92% seen once, with less than 4.5% in the top ten. The input for sequencing was peripheral blood, taken on day 0 of MenACWY control vaccination. The receptors come from an adult in good health.

Only a few counts were recorded for this clone. This sequence joins TRBV14 and TRBJ2-5, with 8 bases aligning to TRBD2. CDR1 SGHDN and CDR2 FVKESK come from the germline V gene. The V segment lost 1 base and the J segment 5 bases; nucleotides outside the gene matches: 9. There are 16 residues in the CDR3. CDR3: CASSQVVGRATETQYF. The CDR3 region has the DNA TGTGCCAGCAGCCAAGTTGTCGGGAGGGCCACGGAGACCCAGTACTTC.

This clone was found once. The chain employs TRBV6-1 and TRBJ2-7, with 14 bases aligning to TRBD2. Trimming cost V 4 bases and J 5 bases; bases outside gene matches: 19. The germline gives CDR1 MNHNS, CDR2 SASEGT. The CDR3 runs to 20 residues. The CDR3 region has the DNA TGTGCCAGCAGTGCGACGACCGGGACCCTGGGACTAGCGGGAGTCCACGAGCAGTACTTC. As protein: CASSATTGTLGLAGVHEQYF.

The rearrangement links TRBV12-3 or TRBV12-4 to TRBJ2-1, with D tentatively TRBD1 or TRBD2 (5 bases each). The CDR3 covers 12 residues. Trimming removed 7 bases from V and 6 bases from J, with 10 bases in between. The CDR3 region has the DNA TGTGCCAGCACCCGAGGGGCCAATGAGCAGTTCTTC. Its translation: CASTRGANEQFF.

The V and J genes are TRBV3-1 (or the pseudogene TRBV3-2) and TRBJ2-7; D remains ambiguous. The CDR3 is 12 amino acids. The germline V and J ends were trimmed by 1 base and 0 bases, with 1 base remaining between them. Per germline, CDR1 LGHDT and CDR2 YNNKEL (reference sequence). The CDR3 bases are TGTGCCAGCAGCCAAGTCTCCTACGAGCAGTACTTC. Protein: CASSQVSYEQYF.

This clone was observed a few times. This rearrangement joins TRBV4-1 to TRBJ2-7; weak D call: TRBD2 (5 bases). V lost 6 bases, J lost 7 bases, and 31 bases lay in between. CDR3 length equals 18 residues. The germline V gene encodes CDR1 MGHRA and CDR2 YSYEKL. DNA for the CDR3: TGCGCCAGCAGTCAAACTAGATCAGTGGTAGCCTCATGGCGTGAGCAGTACTTC. Protein sequence: CASSQTRSVVASWREQYF.

This rearrangement joins TRBV6-5 to TRBJ2-7, with D possibly matching TRBD1 (5 bases). Germline CDR1 reads MNHEY; CDR2 reads SVGAGI. CDR3 length: 12 residues. The V end was cut by 7 bases, the J end by 0 bases, with 7 bases between. The CDR3 spells CASNGASYEQYF. CDR3 coding DNA: TGTGCCAGCAATGGGGCCTCCTACGAGCAGTACTTC.